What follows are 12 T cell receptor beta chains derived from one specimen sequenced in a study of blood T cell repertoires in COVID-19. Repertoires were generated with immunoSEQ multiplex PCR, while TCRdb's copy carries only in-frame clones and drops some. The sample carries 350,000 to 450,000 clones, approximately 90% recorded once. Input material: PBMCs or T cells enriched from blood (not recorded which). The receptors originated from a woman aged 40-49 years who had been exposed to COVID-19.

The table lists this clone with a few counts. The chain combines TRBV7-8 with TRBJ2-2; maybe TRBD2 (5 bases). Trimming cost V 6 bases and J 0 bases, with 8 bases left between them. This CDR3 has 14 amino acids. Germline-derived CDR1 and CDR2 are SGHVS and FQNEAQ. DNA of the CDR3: TGTGCCAGCAGGGACGGGACGAACACCGGGGAGCTGTTTTTT. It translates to CASRDGTNTGELFF.

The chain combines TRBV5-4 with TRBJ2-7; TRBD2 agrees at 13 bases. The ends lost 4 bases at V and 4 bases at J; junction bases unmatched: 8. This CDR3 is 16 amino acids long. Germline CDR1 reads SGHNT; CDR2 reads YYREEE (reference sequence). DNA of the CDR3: TGTGCCAGCAGCCCGGAACTAGCGGGAGGGCCGTACGAGCAGTACTTC. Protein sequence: CASSPELAGGPYEQYF.

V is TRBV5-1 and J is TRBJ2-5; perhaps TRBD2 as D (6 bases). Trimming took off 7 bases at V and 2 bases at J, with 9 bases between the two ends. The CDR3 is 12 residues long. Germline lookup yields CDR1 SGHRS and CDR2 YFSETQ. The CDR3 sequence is CASGTSQETQYF. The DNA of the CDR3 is TGCGCCAGCGGGACTTCACAAGAGACCCAGTACTTC.

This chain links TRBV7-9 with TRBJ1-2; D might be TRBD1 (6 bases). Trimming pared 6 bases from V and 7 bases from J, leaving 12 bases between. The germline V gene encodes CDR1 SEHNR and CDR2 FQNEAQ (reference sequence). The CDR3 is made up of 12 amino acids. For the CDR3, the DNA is TGTGCCAGCAGTTCGGGGGGCGCTGGCTACACCTTC. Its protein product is CASSSGGAGYTF.

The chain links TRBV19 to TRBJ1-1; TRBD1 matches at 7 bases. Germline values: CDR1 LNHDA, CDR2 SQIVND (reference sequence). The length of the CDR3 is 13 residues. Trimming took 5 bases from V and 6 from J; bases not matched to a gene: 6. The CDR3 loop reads CASSATGVAEAFF. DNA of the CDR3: TGTGCCAGTAGTGCTACAGGGGTAGCTGAAGCTTTCTTT. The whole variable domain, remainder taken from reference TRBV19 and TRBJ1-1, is DGGITQSPKYLFRKEGQNVTLSCEQNLNHDAMYWYRQDPGQGLRLIYYSQIVNDFQKGDIAEGYSVSREKKESFPLTVTSAQKNPTAFYLCASSATGVAEAFFGQGTRLTVV.

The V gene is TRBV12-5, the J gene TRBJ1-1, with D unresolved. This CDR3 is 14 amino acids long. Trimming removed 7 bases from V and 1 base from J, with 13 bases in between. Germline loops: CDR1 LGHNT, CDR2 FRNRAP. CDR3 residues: CASAPLRGNTEAFF. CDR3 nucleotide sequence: TGTGCTAGTGCCCCTCTCCGGGGGAACACTGAAGCTTTCTTT.

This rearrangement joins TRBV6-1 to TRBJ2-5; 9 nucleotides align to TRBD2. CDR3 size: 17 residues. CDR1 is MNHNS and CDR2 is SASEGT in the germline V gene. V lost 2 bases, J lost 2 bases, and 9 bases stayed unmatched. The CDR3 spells CASSESPGLAKQETQYF. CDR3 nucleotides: TGTGCCAGCAGTGAAAGCCCAGGACTAGCGAAGCAAGAGACCCAGTACTTC.

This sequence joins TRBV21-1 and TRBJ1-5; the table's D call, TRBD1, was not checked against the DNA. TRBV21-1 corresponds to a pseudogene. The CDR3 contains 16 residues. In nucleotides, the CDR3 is TGTGCCAGCAGCAAAGTGTTACAGGGTTTTTATCAGCCCCAGCATTTT. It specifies CASSKVLQGFYQPQHF.

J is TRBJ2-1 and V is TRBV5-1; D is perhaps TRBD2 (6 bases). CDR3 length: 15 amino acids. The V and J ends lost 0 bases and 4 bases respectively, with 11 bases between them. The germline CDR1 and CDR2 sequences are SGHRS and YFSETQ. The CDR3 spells CASSLGGELYNEQFF. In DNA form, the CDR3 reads TGCGCCAGCAGCTTGGGCGGGGAACTATACAATGAGCAGTTCTTC.

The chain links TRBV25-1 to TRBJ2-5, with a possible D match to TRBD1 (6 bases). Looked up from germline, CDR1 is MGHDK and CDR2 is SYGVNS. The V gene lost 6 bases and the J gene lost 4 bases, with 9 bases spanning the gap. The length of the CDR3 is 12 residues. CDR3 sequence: CASSRGLETQYF. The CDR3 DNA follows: TGTGCCAGCAGCAGGGGATTAGAGACCCAGTACTTC.

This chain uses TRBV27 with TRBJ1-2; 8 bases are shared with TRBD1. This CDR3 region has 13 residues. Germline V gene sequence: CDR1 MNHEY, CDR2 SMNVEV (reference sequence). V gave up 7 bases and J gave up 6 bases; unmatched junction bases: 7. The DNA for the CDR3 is TGTGCCAGCACGAAATCAGGGGGCCATGGCTACACCTTC. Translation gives CASTKSGGHGYTF.

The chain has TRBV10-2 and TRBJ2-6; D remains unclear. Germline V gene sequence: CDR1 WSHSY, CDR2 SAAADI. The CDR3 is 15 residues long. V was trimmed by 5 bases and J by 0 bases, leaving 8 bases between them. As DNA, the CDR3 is TGCGCCAGCAGTAACAGCCTCTCTGGGGCCAACGTCCTGACTTTC. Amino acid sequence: CASSNSLSGANVLTF.